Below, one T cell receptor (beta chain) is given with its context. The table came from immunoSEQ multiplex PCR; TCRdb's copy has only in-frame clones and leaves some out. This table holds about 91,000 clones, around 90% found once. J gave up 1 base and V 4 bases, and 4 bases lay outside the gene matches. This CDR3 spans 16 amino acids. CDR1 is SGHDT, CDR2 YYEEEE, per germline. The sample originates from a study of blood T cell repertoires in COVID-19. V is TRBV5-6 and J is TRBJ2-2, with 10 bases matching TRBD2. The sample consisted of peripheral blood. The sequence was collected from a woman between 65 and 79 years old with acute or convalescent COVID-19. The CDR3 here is CASSRRLAGNTGELFF. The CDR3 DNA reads TGTGCCAGCAGCCGAAGACTAGCGGGGAACACCGGGGAGCTGTTTTTT.